This entry concerns a single TCR beta chain. In its sample, this clonotype was seen a few times. Which antigen it targets is not known. Per-base quality was not reported, and no clone a single base away is much larger than it. This entry comes from a study of T-cell memory formation after mild COVID-19 (dated by TCRdb to the early 2020s). About the investigation overall: Most TCR sequence clusters were specific to one of the two donors. The cohort was made up of two young adult volunteers, one female and one male, who were previously healthy. Longitudinal TCRalpha and TCRbeta repertoire sequencing tracked T-cell clones expanding and contracting after mild COVID-19 in a couple of donors.

Paper-wide results and their limitations: Some responding clones were detected in pre-infection memory, suggesting pre-existing cross-reactive memory T cells joined the SARS-CoV-2 response. Only a couple of mild cases were covered by the study, and larger cohorts that include severe cases with pre-infection samples were considered necessary. SARS-CoV-2 specificity was not confirmed for the second-wave clones peaking on day 37. Contracting CD4+ clones turned up mainly in the CM and EM memory subsets, whereas EMRA was where CD8+ clones were enriched. Clones that contracted from day 15 to 85 showed balanced CD4/CD8 phenotypes, whereas a second wave of clones that expanded from day 15 to 37 leaned towards CD4+.

Measured from the cysteine to the phenylalanine, the CDR3 is 14 residues long. Only CDR3 DNA is held: 42 bases, read in frame from base 1. V and J are truncated by 5 bases and 0 bases respectively, leaving an intervening sequence of 10 bases. The sequencer listed for this sample is Illumina NovaSeq 6000. TCRalpha and TCRbeta cDNA libraries were built by 5'RACE with constant-segment primers, adding sample barcodes and unique molecular identifiers. Trizol reagent was used to extract RNA from every sample. Amplification of the libraries took two PCR steps, and the second step added a second sample barcode plus Illumina TruSeq adapters. Sequencing of the libraries was done on an Illumina NovaSeq, producing 2 x 150 bp paired-end reads. The authors' analysis ran thus. With migec v1.2.7, reads were demultiplexed and then collapsed into UMI-guided consensus sequences. Using mixcr v2.1.11, UMI consensuses were aligned to TRA and TRB V and J templates and then assembled into clonotypes. A clonotype was counted as expanded or contracted only if both edgeR and NoisET called the change significant, with noise models trained on biological replicates. For edgeR calls, a false discovery rate-adjusted p below 0.01 and a log2 fold-change threshold of 1 were applied. As an exploratory analysis of dynamics, PCA with hierarchical clustering was applied to max-normalized trajectories of the 1000 most abundant clonotypes. Separately sequenced CD4+ and CD8+ repertoires were used to assign the CD4 or CD8 phenotype of responding clones. TCRdb reworked the public reads: Q25 trimming with fastp, MiXCR clone assembly, productive beta chains retained. A single entry per CDR3 protein holds the most common genes and DNA from its merged rows. TCRdb's processing, not the authors', yielded these V and J calls. The sample table lists about 560,000 distinct CDR3 sequences, 15% to 20% of them with a count of one. 8.1% of the sample is taken by the ten largest.

Ficoll-Paque density gradient centrifugation was used to isolate PBMCs. The clonotype was recovered from an adult woman who had mild COVID-19 (a few samples of this study predate the infection). The sample titles of this study are shuffled in the database, so cell type and time point are left out; the donor was told from shared clones. The chain links TRBV12-3 or TRBV12-4 with TRBJ1-1; the D gene is possibly TRBD1, with 5 bases matching. The sequenced sample was PBMCs or a T cell subset sorted from them (not recorded which). The DNA reads TGTGCCAGCAGTGAGGGGACGGTGAACACTGAAGCTTTCTTT. The resulting protein is CASSEGTVNTEAFF.